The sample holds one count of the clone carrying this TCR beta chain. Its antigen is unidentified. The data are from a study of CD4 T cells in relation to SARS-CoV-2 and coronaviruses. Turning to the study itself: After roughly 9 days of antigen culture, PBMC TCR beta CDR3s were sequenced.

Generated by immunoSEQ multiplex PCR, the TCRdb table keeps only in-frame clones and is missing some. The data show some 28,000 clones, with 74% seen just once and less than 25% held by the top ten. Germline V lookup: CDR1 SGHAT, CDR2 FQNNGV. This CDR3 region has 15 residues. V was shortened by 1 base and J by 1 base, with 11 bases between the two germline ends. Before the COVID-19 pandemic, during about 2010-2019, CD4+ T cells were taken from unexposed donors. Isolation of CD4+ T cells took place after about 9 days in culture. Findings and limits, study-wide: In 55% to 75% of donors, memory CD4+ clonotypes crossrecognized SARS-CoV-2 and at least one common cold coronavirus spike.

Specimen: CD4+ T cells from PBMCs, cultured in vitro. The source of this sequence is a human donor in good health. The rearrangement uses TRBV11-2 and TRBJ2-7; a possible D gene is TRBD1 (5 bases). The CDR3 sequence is CASSLGGWGSYEQYF. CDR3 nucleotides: TGTGCCAGCAGCTTAGGGGGCTGGGGATCCTACGAGCAGTACTTC.